These 10 T cell receptor beta chains came from one sample sequenced in a study of beta chain features in type 1 diabetes. No cognate antigen is known for these TCRs. General study findings and limits: In all four CD4+ subsets, TCRB CDR3 length was significantly, moderately reduced in type 1 diabetes.

Expressed TCRB transcripts were sequenced because the entire RNA isolate underwent reverse transcription. TCRdb's table, derived via immunoSEQ multiplex PCR, lists solely in-frame clones and lacks some. The table has 280,000 or so clones, about 15% seen once. The sample taken for sequencing was naive CD4+ T cells from blood. These TCRs come from a man between 18 and 29 years old with type 1 diabetes.

This clone was picked up a small number of times. V and J are TRBV18 and TRBJ2-7, with 9 bases aligning to TRBD1. Unmatched junction bases numbered 2, after V lost 2 bases and J lost 3 bases. The CDR3 consists of 14 residues. Germline V gene sequence: CDR1 KGHSH, CDR2 LQKENI. The CDR3 loop reads CASSPEDRGYEQYF. The CDR3, as DNA: TGTGCCAGCTCACCAGAGGACAGGGGCTACGAGCAGTACTTC.

There are a few counts of this clone. The J gene is TRBJ2-7, the V gene TRBV23-1, with D tentatively TRBD2 (5 bases). TRBV23-1 is given ORF status, its function remaining uncertain. The V and J ends lost 4 bases and 2 bases respectively, with 12 bases between them. The CDR3 has 14 amino acids. The CDR3 sequence: CASSRGSRAYEQYF. The CDR3 bases are TGCGCCAGCAGTCGTGGATCGCGGGCCTACGAGCAGTACTTC.

This clone was observed a handful of times. CDR3 in DNA: TGTGCCAGCAGTAAAGACAACAGGGATGGCACTGAAGCTTTCTTT. Its protein is CASSKDNRDGTEAFF. The rearrangement joins TRBV27 to TRBJ1-1; the D gene is possibly TRBD1 (6 bases). Trimming pared 5 bases from V and 4 bases from J, leaving 17 bases between. Germline V gives CDR1 MNHEY, CDR2 SMNVEV (reference sequence). This CDR3 contains 15 residues.

V is TRBV18 and J is TRBJ2-3; 9 positions agree with TRBD1. Germline CDR1 is KGHSH and CDR2 is LQKENI. V was clipped by 4 bases and J by 6 bases; unmatched bases: 11. The CDR3 loop spans 16 amino acids. The CDR3, as DNA: TGTGCCAGCTCACTCTACACCTACGGACAGGGGGATACGCAGTATTTT. It yields the protein CASSLYTYGQGDTQYF.

The gene calls are TRBV2 and TRBJ2-7; 8 bases fit TRBD2. Losses at the gene ends were 7 bases for V and 0 bases for J; bases not matched to a gene: 5. From germline, CDR1 is SNHLY and CDR2 FYNNEI. The length of the CDR3 is 14 residues. The CDR3 DNA reads as TGTGCCAGCAACGGGGGGGTAAGCTCCTACGAGCAGTACTTC. This encodes CASNGGVSSYEQYF.

This rearrangement joins TRBV25-1 to TRBJ1-1; 7 bases line up with TRBD1. The V and J ends lost 3 bases and 7 bases, in that order; junction bases with no gene match: 8. Per germline, CDR1 MGHDK and CDR2 SYGVNS. This CDR3 has 14 amino acids. The CDR3 region is CASSDSLRTGEAFF. The CDR3 nucleotides read TGTGCCAGCAGTGACTCCCTTCGGACAGGTGAAGCTTTCTTT. The whole variable domain, filled in from reference TRBV25-1 and TRBJ1-1, reads EADIYQTPRYLVIGTGKKITLECSQTMGHDKMYWYQQDPGMELHLIHYSYGVNSTEKGDLSSESTVSRIRTEHFPLTLESARPSHTSQYLCASSDSLRTGEAFFGQGTRLTVV.

This clone was counted between two and nine times. The chain is built from TRBV7-2 and TRBJ2-3; the match to TRBD1 covers 7 bases. The CDR3 is 16 amino acids. Germline V gene sequence: CDR1 SGHTA, CDR2 FQGNSA. The V and J ends lost 5 bases and 6 bases, in that order; junction bases with no gene match: 14. The CDR3 nucleotides are TGTGCCAGCAGCCGAAGCCGGGACAGCGGTAGCGATACGCAGTATTTT. Translated, it gives CASSRSRDSGSDTQYF.

This clone was seen a handful of times. This chain connects TRBV30 to TRBJ2-3, with D maybe TRBD2 (7 bases). The CDR3 is made up of 15 amino acids. Germline V CDR1 and CDR2: GTSNPN, SVGIG (reference sequence). V gave up 1 base and J gave up 5 bases, with 16 bases separating them. The CDR3 bases are TGTGCCTGGAGTGCCGTATCGGGGGGCGGAGATACGCAGTATTTT. Translating gives CAWSAVSGGGDTQYF.

This clone has a handful of counts. The J gene is TRBJ2-3, the V gene TRBV29-1; 10 positions agree with TRBD1. Germline CDR1 and CDR2: SQVTM and ANQGSEA. V was clipped by 7 bases and J by 5 bases; unmatched bases: 3. There are 12 residues in the CDR3. The CDR3 region is CSAGQGKDTQYF. The CDR3 DNA reads as TGCAGCGCGGGACAGGGGAAAGATACGCAGTATTTT.

V is TRBV6-5 and J is TRBJ1-4, with TRBD1 identical over 10 bases. The CDR3 has 15 amino acids. Germline-derived CDR1 and CDR2 are MNHEY and SVGAGI. The V gene end was trimmed by 5 bases and the J gene end by 5 bases; junction bases not matched to a gene: 5. CDR3 in amino acids: CASSGLGQGNEKLFF. CDR3 bases: TGTGCCAGCAGTGGTCTGGGACAGGGGAATGAAAAACTGTTTTTT.